Following are 9 T cell receptor beta chains from one sample sequenced in a study of cytomegalovirus exposure and HLA in healthy donors. PCR primers comprised 60 Vbeta and 13 Jbeta primers. The table came from immunoSEQ multiplex PCR; TCRdb's copy has only in-frame clones and leaves some out. This repertoire includes 100,000 to 150,000 clones. The sample consisted of PBMCs. These receptors were taken from a man aged 35-49 years in good health and CMV-seronegative.

The chain is built from TRBV29-1 and TRBJ2-3, with TRBD2 as a possible D gene (5 bases). Germline CDR1 reads SQVTM; CDR2 reads ANQGSEA. The CDR3 consists of 12 residues. V was pared by 6 bases and J by 4 bases, with 11 bases between. The CDR3 reads CSVLAQADTQYF. CDR3 nucleotides: TGCAGCGTGCTAGCACAAGCAGATACGCAGTATTTT.

V usage is TRBV28 and J usage is TRBJ2-7; 14 bases are a match to TRBD2. The CDR3 runs to 14 residues. Germline V gene lookup returns CDR1 MDHEN and CDR2 SYDVKM. V trimming: 6 bases; J trimming: 10 bases; junction bases outside the gene matches: 8. The CDR3: CASSKGLAGVLQYF. DNA of the CDR3: TGTGCCAGCAGCAAGGGACTAGCGGGAGTGCTTCAGTACTTC.

The J gene is TRBJ1-5, the V gene TRBV25-1; D is undetermined. V was cut by 1 base and J by 2 bases, with 12 bases left in between. The CDR3 spans 16 residues. Germline lookup yields CDR1 MGHDK and CDR2 SYGVNS. CDR3 sequence reads: CASSESSIAGNQPQHF. The CDR3 nucleotides read TGTGCCAGCAGTGAATCTTCGATAGCGGGCAATCAGCCCCAGCATTTT.

V is TRBV6-5 and J is TRBJ2-2; 7 positions agree with TRBD1. The CDR3 length is 14 residues. J was trimmed by 7 bases and V by 5 bases; bases with no gene match: 7. CDR1 and CDR2 from the germline V gene are MNHEY and SVGAGI. The CDR3 coding sequence is TGTGCCAGCAGTAACGGACAGGAACACGGGGAGCTGTTTTTT. Translation: CASSNGQEHGELFF.

The chain carries TRBV4-1 and TRBJ1-4; perhaps TRBD1 as D (5 bases). The CDR3 consists of 14 residues. V shed 2 bases and J shed 11 bases, with 15 bases lying between them. CDR1 and CDR2 (germline): MGHRA, YSYEKL. CDR3 protein: CASSQIGEARKLFF. The CDR3 DNA sequence: TGCGCCAGCAGCCAAATAGGGGAGGCACGGAAACTGTTTTTT.

V is TRBV5-3 and J is TRBJ1-2, with 8 bases that match TRBD1. TRBV5-3 is an open reading frame, and its role is uncertain. The CDR3 contains 19 residues. V was pared by 4 bases and J by 6 bases, with 23 bases of the junction left unmatched. The CDR3 region has the DNA TGTGCCAGAAGCCATGAAGAATACCGACAGGGGATAAGGGAGGATGGCTACACCTTC. Protein sequence: CARSHEEYRQGIREDGYTF.

CDR3: CASSLDGRGEISYEQYF. The DNA of the CDR3 is TGTGCCAGCAGCTTGGACGGTAGGGGTGAGATCTCCTACGAGCAGTACTTC. The gene calls are TRBV5-4 and TRBJ2-7; D is possibly TRBD1 (5 bases). Germline V CDR1 and CDR2: SGHNT, YYREEE (reference sequence). The CDR3 is 17 residues long. V was trimmed by 0 bases and J by 0 bases, leaving 16 bases between them.

V usage is TRBV28 and J usage is TRBJ1-2; D gene uncertain. The V gene's germline CDR1 is MDHEN and CDR2 SYDVKM. V was shortened by 6 bases and J by 0 bases, with 8 bases between the two germline ends. CDR3 length: 13 residues. The CDR3 DNA is TGTGCCAGCAGCCACAATACTAACTATGGCTACACCTTC. This gives the protein CASSHNTNYGYTF.

This rearrangement joins TRBV11-2 to TRBJ1-2; 7 positions agree with TRBD1. V dropped 0 bases and J dropped 7; count of bases not matched to a gene: 11. The length of the CDR3 is 16 residues. CDR1 is SGHAT and CDR2 is FQNNGV in the germline V gene. The CDR3 sequence is CASSLELGRGMSGYTF. CDR3 in DNA: TGTGCCAGCAGCTTAGAGTTGGGCAGGGGGATGAGTGGCTACACCTTC.